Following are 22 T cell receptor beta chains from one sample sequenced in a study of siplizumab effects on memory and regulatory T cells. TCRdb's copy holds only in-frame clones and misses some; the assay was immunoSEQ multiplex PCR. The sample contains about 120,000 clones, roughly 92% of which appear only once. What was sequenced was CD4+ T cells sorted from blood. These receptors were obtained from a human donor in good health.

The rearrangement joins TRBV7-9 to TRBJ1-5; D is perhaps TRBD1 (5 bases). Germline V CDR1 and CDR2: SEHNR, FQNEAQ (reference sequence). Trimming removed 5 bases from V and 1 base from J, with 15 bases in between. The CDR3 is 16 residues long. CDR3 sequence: CASSPGGGESNQPQHF. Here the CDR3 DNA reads TGTGCCAGCAGCCCCGGGGGAGGGGAAAGCAATCAGCCCCAGCATTTT.

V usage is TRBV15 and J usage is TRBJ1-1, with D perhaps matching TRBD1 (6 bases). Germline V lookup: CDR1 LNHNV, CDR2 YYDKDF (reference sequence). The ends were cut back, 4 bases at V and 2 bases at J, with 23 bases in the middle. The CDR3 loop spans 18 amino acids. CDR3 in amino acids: CATSTNFYFDRPNTEAFF. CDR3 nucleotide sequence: TGTGCCACCAGCACCAATTTCTACTTCGACAGGCCAAACACTGAAGCTTTCTTT.

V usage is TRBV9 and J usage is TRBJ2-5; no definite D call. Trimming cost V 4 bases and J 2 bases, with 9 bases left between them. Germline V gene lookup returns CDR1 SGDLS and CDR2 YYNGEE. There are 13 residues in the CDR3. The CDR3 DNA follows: TGTGCCAGCAGCCGATCTGGGCAAGAGACCCAGTACTTC. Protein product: CASSRSGQETQYF.

This chain's CDR3 is CASSSGGGYYGYTF. The DNA for the CDR3 is TGTGCCAGCAGTTCCGGGGGAGGTTACTATGGCTACACCTTC. The gene calls are TRBV6-6 and TRBJ1-2; D is perhaps TRBD1 (5 bases). The CDR3 covers 14 residues. V lost 4 bases to trimming and J lost 3 bases, with 12 bases between them. Germline assignment: CDR1 MNHNY and CDR2 SVGAGI (reference sequence).

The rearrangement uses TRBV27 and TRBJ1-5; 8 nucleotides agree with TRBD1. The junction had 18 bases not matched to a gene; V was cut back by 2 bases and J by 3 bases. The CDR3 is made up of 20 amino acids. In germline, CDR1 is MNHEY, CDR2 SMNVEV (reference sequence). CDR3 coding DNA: TGTGCCAGCAGTTTAGAGGTCCAGGGGGCGAGGGGAAGGGCCAATCAGCCCCAGCATTTT. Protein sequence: CASSLEVQGARGRANQPQHF.

The CDR3 loop reads CASSYVGGPLHF. Written as DNA, the CDR3 is TGTGCCAGCAGTTACGTAGGGGGACCCCTCCACTTT. This chain joins TRBV6-5 and TRBJ1-6; a weak D match, TRBD1 (6 bases). Germline V CDR1 and CDR2: MNHEY, SVGAGI. The CDR3 is made up of 12 amino acids. V was clipped by 2 bases and J by 12 bases, with 8 bases between them.

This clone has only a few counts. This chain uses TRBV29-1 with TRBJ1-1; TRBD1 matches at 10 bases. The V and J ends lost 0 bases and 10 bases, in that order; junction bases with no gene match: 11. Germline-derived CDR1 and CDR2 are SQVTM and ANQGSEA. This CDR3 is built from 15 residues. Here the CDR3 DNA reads TGCAGCGTTGAAGAATCCGGGACAGGGGCTGATGTAGCTTTCTTT. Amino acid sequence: CSVEESGTGADVAFF.

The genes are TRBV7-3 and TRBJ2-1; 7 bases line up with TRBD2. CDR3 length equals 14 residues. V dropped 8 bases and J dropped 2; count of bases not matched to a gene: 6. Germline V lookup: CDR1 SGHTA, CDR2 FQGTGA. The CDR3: CASSPSGTYNEQFF. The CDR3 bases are TGTGCCAGCTCACCAAGCGGGACCTACAATGAGCAGTTCTTC. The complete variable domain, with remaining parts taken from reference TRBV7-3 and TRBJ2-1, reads GAGVSQTPSNKVTEKGKYVELRCDPISGHTALYWYRQSLGQGPEFLIYFQGTGAADDSGLPNDRFFAVRPEGSVSTLKIQRTERGDSAVYLCASSPSGTYNEQFFGPGTRLTVL.

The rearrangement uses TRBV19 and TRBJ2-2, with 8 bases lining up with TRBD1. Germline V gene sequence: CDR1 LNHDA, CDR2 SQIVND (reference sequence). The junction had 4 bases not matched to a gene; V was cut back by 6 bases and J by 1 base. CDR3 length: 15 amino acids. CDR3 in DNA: TGTGCCAGTAGGGAGGGACAGGTGAACACCGGGGAGCTGTTTTTT. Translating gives CASREGQVNTGELFF.

The CDR3 DNA follows: TGCGCCAGCAGCTCATACCCTACGGGACAGGGTTATGGCTACACCTTC. This gives the protein CASSSYPTGQGYGYTF. The chain links TRBV5-1 to TRBJ1-2, with 9 bases that match TRBD1. The V segment lost 3 bases and the J segment 5 bases; nucleotides outside the gene matches: 11. Germline CDR1 and CDR2: SGHRS and YFSETQ. The CDR3 sequence is 16 residues long.

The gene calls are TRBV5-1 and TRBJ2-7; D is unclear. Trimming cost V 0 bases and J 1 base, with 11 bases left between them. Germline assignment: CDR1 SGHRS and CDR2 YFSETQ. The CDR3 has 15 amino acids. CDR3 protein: CASSLVPERSYEQYF. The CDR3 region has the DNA TGCGCCAGCAGCTTGGTTCCGGAGCGTTCCTACGAGCAGTACTTC.

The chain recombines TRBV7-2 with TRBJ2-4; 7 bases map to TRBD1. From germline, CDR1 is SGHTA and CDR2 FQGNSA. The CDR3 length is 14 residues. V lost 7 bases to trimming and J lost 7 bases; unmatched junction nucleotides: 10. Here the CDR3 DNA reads TGTGCCAGCAACCCACAGGGGCTGGGGAACATTCAGTACTTC. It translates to CASNPQGLGNIQYF.

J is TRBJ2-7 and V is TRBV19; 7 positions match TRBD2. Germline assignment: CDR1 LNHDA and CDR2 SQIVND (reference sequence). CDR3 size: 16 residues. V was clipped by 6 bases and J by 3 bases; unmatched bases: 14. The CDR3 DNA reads TGTGCCAGTAGGCCCATACCGGTCAAGCGGGACTACGAGCAGTACTTC. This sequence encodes CASRPIPVKRDYEQYF.

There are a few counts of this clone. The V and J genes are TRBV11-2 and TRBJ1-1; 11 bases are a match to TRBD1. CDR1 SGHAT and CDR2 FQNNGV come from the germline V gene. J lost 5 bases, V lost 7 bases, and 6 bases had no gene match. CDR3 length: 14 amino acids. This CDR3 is CASNPGTGGTEAFF. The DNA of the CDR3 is TGTGCCAGCAATCCTGGGACAGGGGGAACTGAAGCTTTCTTT.

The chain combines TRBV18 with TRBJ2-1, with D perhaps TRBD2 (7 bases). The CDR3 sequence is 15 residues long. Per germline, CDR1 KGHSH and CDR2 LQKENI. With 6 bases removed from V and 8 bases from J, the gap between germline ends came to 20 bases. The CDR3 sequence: CASSPLGGRVDEQFF. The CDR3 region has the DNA TGTGCCAGCTCCCCGCTCGGGGGGCGGGTAGATGAGCAGTTCTTC. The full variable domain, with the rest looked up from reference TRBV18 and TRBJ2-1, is NAGVMQNPRHLVRRRGQEARLRCSPMKGHSHVYWYRQLPEEGLKFMVYLQKENIIDESGMPKERFSAEFPKEGPSILRIQQVVRGDSAAYFCASSPLGGRVDEQFFGPGTRLTVL.

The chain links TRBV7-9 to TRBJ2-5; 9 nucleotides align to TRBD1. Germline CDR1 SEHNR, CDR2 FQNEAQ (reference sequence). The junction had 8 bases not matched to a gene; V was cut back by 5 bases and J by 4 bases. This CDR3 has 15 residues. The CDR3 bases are TGTGCCAGCAGCATCGGACAGGGGTCTACAGAGACCCAGTACTTC. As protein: CASSIGQGSTETQYF.

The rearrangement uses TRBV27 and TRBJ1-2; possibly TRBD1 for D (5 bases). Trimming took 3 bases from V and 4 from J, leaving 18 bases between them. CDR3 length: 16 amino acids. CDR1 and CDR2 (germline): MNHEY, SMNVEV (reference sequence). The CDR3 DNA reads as TGTGCCAGCAGTTTTAACCGTCAAGGAGGGGCCTATGGCTACACCTTC. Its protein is CASSFNRQGGAYGYTF.

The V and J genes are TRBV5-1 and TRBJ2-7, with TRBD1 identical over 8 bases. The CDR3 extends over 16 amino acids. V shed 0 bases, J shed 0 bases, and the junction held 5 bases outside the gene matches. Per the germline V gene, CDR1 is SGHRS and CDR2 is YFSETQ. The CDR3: CASSLGRTGSSYEQYF. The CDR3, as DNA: TGCGCCAGCAGCTTGGGCAGGACAGGGAGCTCCTACGAGCAGTACTTC.

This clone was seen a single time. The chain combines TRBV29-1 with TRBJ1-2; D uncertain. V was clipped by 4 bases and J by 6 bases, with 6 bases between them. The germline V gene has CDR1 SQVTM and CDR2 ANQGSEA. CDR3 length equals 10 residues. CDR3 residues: CSVGDNGYTF. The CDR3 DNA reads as TGCAGCGTTGGCGACAATGGCTACACCTTC.

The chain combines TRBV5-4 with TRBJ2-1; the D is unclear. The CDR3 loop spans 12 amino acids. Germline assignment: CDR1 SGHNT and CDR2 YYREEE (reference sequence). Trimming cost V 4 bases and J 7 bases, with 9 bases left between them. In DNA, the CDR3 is TGTGCCAGCAGCCAAGACCAGAATGAGCAGTTCTTC. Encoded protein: CASSQDQNEQFF. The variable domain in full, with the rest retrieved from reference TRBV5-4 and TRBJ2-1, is ETGVTQSPTHLIKTRGQQVTLRCSSQSGHNTVSWYQQALGQGPQFIFQYYREEENGRGNFPPRFSGLQFPNYSSELNVNALELDDSALYLCASSQDQNEQFFGPGTRLTVL.

CDR3 nucleotides: TGTGCCCCGGGGGACCTAAATTCACCCCTCCACTTT. This gives the protein CAPGDLNSPLHF. The rearrangement joins TRBV7-9 to TRBJ1-6; tentatively, D is TRBD1 (5 bases). CDR1 and CDR2 from the germline V gene are SEHNR and FQNEAQ (reference sequence). CDR3 length: 12 amino acids. Trimming took 11 bases from V and 7 from J, leaving 12 bases between them.

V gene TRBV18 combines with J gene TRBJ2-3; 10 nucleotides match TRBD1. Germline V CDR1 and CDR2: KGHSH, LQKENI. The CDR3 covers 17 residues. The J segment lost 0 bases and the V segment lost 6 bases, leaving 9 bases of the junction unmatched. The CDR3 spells CASSPSGTGASTDTQYF. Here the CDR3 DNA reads TGTGCCAGCTCCCCATCCGGGACAGGGGCCAGCACAGATACGCAGTATTTT.